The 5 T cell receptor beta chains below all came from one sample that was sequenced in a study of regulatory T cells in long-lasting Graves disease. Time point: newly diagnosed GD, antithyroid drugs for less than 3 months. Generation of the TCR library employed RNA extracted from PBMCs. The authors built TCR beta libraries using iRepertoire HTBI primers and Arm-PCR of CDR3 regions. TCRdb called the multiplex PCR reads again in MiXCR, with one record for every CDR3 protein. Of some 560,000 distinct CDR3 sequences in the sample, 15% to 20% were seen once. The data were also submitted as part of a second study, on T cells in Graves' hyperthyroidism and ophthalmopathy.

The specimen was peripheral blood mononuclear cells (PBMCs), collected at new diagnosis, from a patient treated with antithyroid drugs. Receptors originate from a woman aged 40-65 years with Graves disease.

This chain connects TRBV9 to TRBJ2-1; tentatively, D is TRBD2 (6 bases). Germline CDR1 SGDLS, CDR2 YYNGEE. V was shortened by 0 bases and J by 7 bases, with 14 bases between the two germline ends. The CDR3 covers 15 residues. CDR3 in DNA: TGTGCCAGCAGCGTAGGGGGCGGGGCGTTTAATGAGCAGTTCTTC. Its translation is CASSVGGGAFNEQFF.

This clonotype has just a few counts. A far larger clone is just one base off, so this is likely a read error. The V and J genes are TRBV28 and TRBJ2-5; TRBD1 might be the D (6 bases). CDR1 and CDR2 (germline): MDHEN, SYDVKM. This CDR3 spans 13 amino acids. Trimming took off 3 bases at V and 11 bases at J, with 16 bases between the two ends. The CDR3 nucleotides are TGTGCCAGCAGTTTTTTGGGGGCCGGTGAGCAGTACTTC. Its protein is CASSFLGAGEQYF.

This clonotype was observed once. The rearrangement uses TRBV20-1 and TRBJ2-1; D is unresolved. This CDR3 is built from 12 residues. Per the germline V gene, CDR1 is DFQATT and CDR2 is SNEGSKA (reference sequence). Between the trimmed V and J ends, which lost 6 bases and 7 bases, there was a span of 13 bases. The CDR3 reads CSALSPANEQFF. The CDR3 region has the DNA TGCAGTGCCTTAAGCCCTGCTAATGAGCAGTTCTTC.

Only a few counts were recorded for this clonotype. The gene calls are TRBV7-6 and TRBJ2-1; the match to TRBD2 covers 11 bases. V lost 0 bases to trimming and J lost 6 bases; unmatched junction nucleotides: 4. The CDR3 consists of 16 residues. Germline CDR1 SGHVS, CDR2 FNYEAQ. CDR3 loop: CASSLAGTSGANEQFF. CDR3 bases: TGTGCCAGCAGCTTAGCCGGGACTAGCGGAGCCAATGAGCAGTTCTTC.

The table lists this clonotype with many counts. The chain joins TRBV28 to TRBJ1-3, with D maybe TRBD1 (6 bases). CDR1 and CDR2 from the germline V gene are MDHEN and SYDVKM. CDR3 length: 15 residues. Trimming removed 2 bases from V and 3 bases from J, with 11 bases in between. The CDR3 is CASSLGGASGNTIYF. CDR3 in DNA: TGTGCCAGCAGTTTAGGGGGGGCGAGTGGAAACACCATATATTTT.